The clone carrying this T cell receptor beta chain has only a few counts. The data originate from a study of blood T cell repertoires in COVID-19. TCRdb's copy holds only in-frame clones and misses some; the assay was immunoSEQ multiplex PCR. The sample lists some 190,000 clones; 80% to 85% were seen once. CDR1 and CDR2 from the germline V gene are MNHEY and SVGAGI. CDR3 length: 13 amino acids. V gave up 5 bases and J gave up 6 bases; unmatched junction bases: 6. V gene TRBV6-5 combines with J gene TRBJ1-2; 7 bases align to TRBD1. Sample: PBMCs or T cells enriched from blood (not recorded which). This TCR was recovered from a woman in her 30s who had been exposed to COVID-19. The CDR3 coding sequence is TGTGCCAGCAGTCGAACCAGGGGGGATGGCTACACCTTC. Translated: CASSRTRGDGYTF.